The 5 T cell receptor beta chains below were found in one sample sequenced in a study of T cell repertoires in cytomegalovirus infection. TCRdb processed the reads anew with MiXCR; each CDR3 protein has one entry. In the table there are hundreds of thousands of distinct CDR3 sequences, around 30% of which are singletons. Their antigens are not known. The material sequenced was cultured PBMCs, taken from culture after CMV antigen stimulation. Receptors were obtained from a human donor in good health (CMV status not recorded). Some clones in this sample may be carry-over from other donors' samples.

This chain joins TRBV11-2 and TRBJ2-7, with 9 positions matching TRBD2. V lost 0 bases and J lost 6; bases outside the gene matches: 9. Per the germline V gene, CDR1 is SGHAT and CDR2 is FQNNGV. This CDR3 contains 16 residues. The CDR3 loop reads CASSLDQVAGVVEQYF. CDR3 sequence (DNA): TGTGCCAGCAGCTTAGATCAGGTAGCGGGAGTAGTCGAGCAGTACTTC.

This chain links TRBV20-1 with TRBJ1-2, with D hard to call. From germline, CDR1 is DFQATT and CDR2 SNEGSKA (reference sequence). Trimming removed 3 bases at V and 2 bases at J, with 13 bases between. This CDR3 region has 14 residues. DNA for the CDR3: TGCAGTGCTAGTCTCGGGCCAGTAAACTATGGCTACACCTTC. It yields the protein CSASLGPVNYGYTF.

This clonotype turned up a few times. V and J are TRBV6-2 or TRBV6-3 and TRBJ2-7; D not resolved. This CDR3 has 15 amino acids. CDR1 is MNHEY, CDR2 SVGEGT, per germline. Trimming removed 2 bases from V and 0 bases from J, with 11 bases in between. The CDR3 region is CASSYGQRGSYEQYF. DNA of the CDR3: TGTGCCAGCAGTTACGGGCAGCGAGGCTCCTACGAGCAGTACTTC.

V gene TRBV24-1 combines with J gene TRBJ1-5; D ambiguous. V gave up 5 bases and J gave up 7 bases, with 14 bases separating them. The CDR3 is 14 residues long. CDR1 is KGHDR and CDR2 is SFDVKD in the germline V gene. The CDR3 DNA is TGTGCCACCAGTGGTCCGGGGTTTGGGCAGCCCCAGCATTTT. It codes for CATSGPGFGQPQHF.

This clonotype came up many times. The rearrangement joins TRBV28 to TRBJ1-2; D might be TRBD1 (6 bases). The germline V gene encodes CDR1 MDHEN and CDR2 SYDVKM. The CDR3 extends over 17 amino acids. V was trimmed by 5 bases and J by 0 bases, leaving 19 bases between them. In nucleotides, the CDR3 is TGTGCCAGCAGTCCCACCGGGACACCTCATTCTAACTATGGCTACACCTTC. Its protein product is CASSPTGTPHSNYGYTF.